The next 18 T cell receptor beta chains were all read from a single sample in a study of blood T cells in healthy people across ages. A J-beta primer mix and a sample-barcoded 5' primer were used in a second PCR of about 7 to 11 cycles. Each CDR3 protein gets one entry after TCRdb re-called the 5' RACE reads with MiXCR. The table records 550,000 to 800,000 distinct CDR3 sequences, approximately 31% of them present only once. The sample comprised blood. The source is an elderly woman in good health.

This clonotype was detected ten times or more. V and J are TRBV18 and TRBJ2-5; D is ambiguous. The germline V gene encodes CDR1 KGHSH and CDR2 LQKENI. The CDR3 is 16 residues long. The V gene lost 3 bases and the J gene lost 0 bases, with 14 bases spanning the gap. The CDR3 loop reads CASSPKQSKYQETQYF. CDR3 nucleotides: TGTGCCAGCTCACCGAAACAGAGTAAATACCAAGAGACCCAGTACTTC.

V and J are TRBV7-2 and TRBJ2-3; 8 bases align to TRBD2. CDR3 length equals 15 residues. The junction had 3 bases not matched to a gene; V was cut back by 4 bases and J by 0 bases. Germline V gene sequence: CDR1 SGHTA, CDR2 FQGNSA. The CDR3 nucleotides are TGTGCCAGCAGCTGGACTAGCTACAGCACAGATACGCAGTATTTT. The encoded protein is CASSWTSYSTDTQYF.

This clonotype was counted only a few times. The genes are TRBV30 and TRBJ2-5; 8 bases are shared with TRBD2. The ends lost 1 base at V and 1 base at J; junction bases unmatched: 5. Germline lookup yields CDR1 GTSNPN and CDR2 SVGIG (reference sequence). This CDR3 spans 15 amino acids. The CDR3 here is CAWSAGGAGQETQYF. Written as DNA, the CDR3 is TGTGCCTGGAGTGCGGGGGGGGCCGGCCAAGAGACCCAGTACTTC.

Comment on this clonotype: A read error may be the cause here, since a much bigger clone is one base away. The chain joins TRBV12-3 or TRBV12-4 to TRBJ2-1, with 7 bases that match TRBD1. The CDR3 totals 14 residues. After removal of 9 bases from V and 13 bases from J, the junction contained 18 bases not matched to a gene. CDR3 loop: CARSTGTEQETQFF. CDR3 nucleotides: TGTGCCAGAAGTACCGGGACAGAGCAAGAGACCCAGTTCTTC.

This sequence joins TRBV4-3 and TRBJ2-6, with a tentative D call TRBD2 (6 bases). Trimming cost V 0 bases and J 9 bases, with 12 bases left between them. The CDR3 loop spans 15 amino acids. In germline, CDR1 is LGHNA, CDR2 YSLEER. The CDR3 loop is CASSQDYGSNNVLTF. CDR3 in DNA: TGCGCCAGCAGCCAAGATTACGGGAGTAACAACGTCCTGACTTTC.

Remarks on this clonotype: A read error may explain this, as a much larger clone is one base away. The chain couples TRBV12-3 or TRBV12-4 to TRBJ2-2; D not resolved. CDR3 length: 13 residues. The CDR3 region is CTTLSGRTGELFF. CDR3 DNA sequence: TGTACCACCCTATCCGGGCGAACCGGGGAGCTGTTTTTT.

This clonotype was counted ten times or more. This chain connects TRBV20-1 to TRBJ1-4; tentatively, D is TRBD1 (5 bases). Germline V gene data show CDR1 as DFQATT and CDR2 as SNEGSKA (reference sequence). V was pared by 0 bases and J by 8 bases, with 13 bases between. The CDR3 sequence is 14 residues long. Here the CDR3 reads CSARDLGVGEKLFF. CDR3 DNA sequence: TGCAGTGCTAGAGATCTGGGGGTCGGGGAAAAACTGTTTTTT.

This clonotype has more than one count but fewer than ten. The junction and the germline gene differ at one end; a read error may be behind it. CDR3 amino acids: CARSRGANEQFF. The CDR3 bases are TGTGCCCGGAGCCGGGGAGCGAATGAGCAGTTCTTC. This chain uses TRBV30 with TRBJ2-1; D is perhaps TRBD2 (5 bases). There are 12 residues in the CDR3. Germline V lookup: CDR1 GTSNPN, CDR2 SVGIG (reference sequence).

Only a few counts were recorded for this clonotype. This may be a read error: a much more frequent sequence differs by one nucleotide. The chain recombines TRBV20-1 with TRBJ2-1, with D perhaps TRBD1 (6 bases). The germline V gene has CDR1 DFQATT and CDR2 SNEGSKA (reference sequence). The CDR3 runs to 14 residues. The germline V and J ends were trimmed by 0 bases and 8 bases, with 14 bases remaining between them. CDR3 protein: CSAREGATVHEQFF. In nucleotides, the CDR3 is TGCAGTGCTAGAGAGGGGGCCACAGTCCATGAGCAGTTCTTC.

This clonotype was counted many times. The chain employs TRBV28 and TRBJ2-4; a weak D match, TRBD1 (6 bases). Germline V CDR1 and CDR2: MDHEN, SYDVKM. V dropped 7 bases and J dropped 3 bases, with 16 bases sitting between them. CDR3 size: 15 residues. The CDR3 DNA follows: TGTGCCAGCAAAGAACAGGGATTCGTCAAAAACATTCAGTACTTC. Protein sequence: CASKEQGFVKNIQYF.

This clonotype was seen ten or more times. CDR3 region: CASSRGDSYGYTF. In nucleotides, the CDR3 is TGTGCCAGCAGCCGCGGGGACAGCTATGGCTACACCTTC. V and J are TRBV6-2 or TRBV6-3 and TRBJ1-2, with 7 bases identical to TRBD1. Germline V lookup: CDR1 MNHEY, CDR2 SVGEGT. The V gene end was trimmed by 6 bases and the J gene end by 4 bases; junction bases not matched to a gene: 5. The CDR3 spans 13 residues.

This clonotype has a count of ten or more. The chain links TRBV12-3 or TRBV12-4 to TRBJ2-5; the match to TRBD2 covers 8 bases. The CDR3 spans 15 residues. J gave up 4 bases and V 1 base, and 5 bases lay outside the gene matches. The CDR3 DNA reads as TGTGCCAGCAGTTTAGACGGGGGGGCCGCAGAGACCCAGTACTTC. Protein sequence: CASSLDGGAAETQYF.

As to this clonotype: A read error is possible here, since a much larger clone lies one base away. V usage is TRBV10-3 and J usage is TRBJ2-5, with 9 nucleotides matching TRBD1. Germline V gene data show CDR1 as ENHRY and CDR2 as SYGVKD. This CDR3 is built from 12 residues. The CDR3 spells CAVRQGDNEQYF. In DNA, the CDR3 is TGTGCCGTCAGACAGGGGGACAATGAGCAGTACTTC.

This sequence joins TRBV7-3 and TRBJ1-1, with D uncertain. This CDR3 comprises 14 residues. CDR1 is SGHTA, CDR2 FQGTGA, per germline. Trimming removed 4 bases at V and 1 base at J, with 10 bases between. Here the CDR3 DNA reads TGTGCCAGCAGCTCGGGCGCCTCGAACACTGAAGCTTTCTTT. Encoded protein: CASSSGASNTEAFF.

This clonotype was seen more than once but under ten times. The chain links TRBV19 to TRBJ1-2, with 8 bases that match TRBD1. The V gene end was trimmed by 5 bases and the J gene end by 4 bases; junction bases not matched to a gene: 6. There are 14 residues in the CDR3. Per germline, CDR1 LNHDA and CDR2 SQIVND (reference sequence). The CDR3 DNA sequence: TGTGCCAGTAGTCAACAGACAGGGGCCTATGGCTACACCTTC. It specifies CASSQQTGAYGYTF.

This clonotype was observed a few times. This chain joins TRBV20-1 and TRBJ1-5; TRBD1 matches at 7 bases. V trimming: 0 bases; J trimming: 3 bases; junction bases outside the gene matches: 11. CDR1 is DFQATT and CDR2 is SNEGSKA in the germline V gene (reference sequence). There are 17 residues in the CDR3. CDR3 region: CSARDRFGTANNQPQHF. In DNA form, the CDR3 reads TGCAGTGCTAGAGATCGGTTTGGGACAGCTAACAATCAGCCCCAGCATTTT.

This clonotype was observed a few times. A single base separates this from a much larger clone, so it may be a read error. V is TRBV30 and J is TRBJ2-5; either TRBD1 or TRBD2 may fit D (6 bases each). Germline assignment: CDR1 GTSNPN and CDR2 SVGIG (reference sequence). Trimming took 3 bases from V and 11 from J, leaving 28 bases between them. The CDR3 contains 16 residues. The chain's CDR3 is CAWRGVGSGAYNEQYF. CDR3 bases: TGTGCCTGGAGGGGGGTCGGGTCGGGGGCTTACAATGAGCAGTACTTC.

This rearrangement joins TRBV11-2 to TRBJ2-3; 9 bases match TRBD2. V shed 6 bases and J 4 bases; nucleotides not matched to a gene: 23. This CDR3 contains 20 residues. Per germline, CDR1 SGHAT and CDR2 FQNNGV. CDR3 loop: CASSSRRGLARTFRPDTQYF. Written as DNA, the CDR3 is TGTGCCAGCAGTTCCAGGAGAGGACTAGCGAGAACATTCCGCCCAGATACGCAGTATTTT.